The T cell receptor beta chain under discussion was sequenced for a study of T cells in localized non-small cell lung cancer (dated by TCRdb to 2018 to 2020). Regarding the study in general: T cell repertoires of about 230 early-stage NSCLC patients were analyzed, with tumors being compared against uninvolved tumor-adjacent lungs. A mean age of approximately 66 years was recorded for the NSCLC patients, of whom under 150 were male and about a hundred were female. The cohort was made up of 200 to 250 treatment-naive NSCLC patients whose localized lung tumors had been resected. Study-wide findings and limitations: Because the study design was exploratory, TCR variables were selected using unadjusted p-values without false-discovery rate correction. Uninvolved tumor-adjacent lung showed the highest T cell clonality, higher than tumor, which suggests more focused antigenic responses in the uninvolved tumor-adjacent lung. Because multi-region tumor sequencing was not done, intratumor heterogeneity could not be ruled out. Longer overall survival was associated with higher T cell density in blood, whereas shorter survival was associated with higher clonality in adjacent lung. A median of approximately 57 of the top 100 tumor clones were detected in paired uninvolved adjacent lung, and around 30 of these tumor clones were also found among the top 100 clones of the paired uninvolved adjacent lung.

The immunoSEQ Assay was used to sequence TCR beta CDR3 regions from DNA. On the study's bioinformatics: To compute T cell density, TCR beta template counts were normalized to usable DNA, which was estimated by amplifying housekeeping genes. The preseqR package was used to estimate richness by extrapolating to 400,000 templates for PBMC samples and to 120,000 templates for tissue samples. Clonality was defined by subtracting Pielou's evenness from one. Differential abundance testing on productive amino-acid clonotypes, with a minimum total count of 5 and an alpha of 0.1, was used to identify tissue-enriched TCRs. The Jaccard Index and the Morisita Overlap Index were used to measure repertoire overlap between compartments. GLIPH grouped TCR beta CDR3s together with public tetramer-defined viral CDR3s, and a viral motif had to include at least three viral sequences and show V-gene enrichment. This is the immuneACCESS table as TCRdb keeps it, with only in-frame sequences that have V and J called. A part of the clones is gone; compared with another copy, unresolved V genes explain less than half, and the rest is unexplained. That table gives V, J and clone size, and the DNA gave D and trimming. The sample yields tens of thousands of clones; around nine tenths were counted once. Roughly 14% of the sample belongs to the ten largest clones.

The sample holds one count of this clone. Its antigen remains undetermined. No base-level quality is on record; no much larger clone is a single base apart. At diagnosis, peripheral blood, uninvolved tumor-adjacent lung and tumor were collected and stored as a combination of fresh-frozen and FFPE material. For TCR repertoire profiling, blood samples were analyzed in the form of peripheral blood mononuclear cells. V is reduced by 5 bases and J by 0 bases, leaving a spacing of 11 bases between them. Including the terminal cysteine and phenylalanine, the CDR3 comprises 16 residues. This entry keeps only the CDR3 DNA: 48 bases, framed from base 1. As encoded in the germline V gene, CDR1 is MDHEN while CDR2 is SYDVKM.

The chain is encoded by TRBV28 joined to TRBJ1-6, with an unclear D gene assignment. The sequence was obtained from a male donor at least 60 years old with stage I lung adenocarcinoma. The input for sequencing was peripheral blood, taken before any cancer treatment. The bases read TGTGCCAGCAGTACCTCGGAGGGCTCCTATAATTCACCCCTCCACTTT. Translated, this gives CASSTSEGSYNSPLHF.